The 8 T cell receptor beta chains given below trace back to one sample, sequenced in a study of blood T cell repertoires in COVID-19. This table comes from immunoSEQ multiplex PCR, and its TCRdb copy is limited to in-frame clones, with some not included. The profile shows more than 150,000 clones, 60% to 80% of them singletons. The sample comprised peripheral blood. The receptor set was obtained from a woman aged 70-85 years with acute or convalescent COVID-19.

V usage is TRBV3-1 (or the pseudogene TRBV3-2) and J usage is TRBJ1-1; D is ambiguous. The V gene's germline CDR1 is LGHDT and CDR2 YNNKEL (reference sequence). The CDR3 spans 13 residues. V lost 7 bases, J lost 5 bases, and 14 bases lay in between. CDR3 coding DNA: TGTGCCAGCACCACAACAAGTCAGACTGAAGCTTTCTTT. Protein: CASTTTSQTEAFF.

The rearrangement links TRBV5-1 to TRBJ2-1; TRBD2 matches at 12 bases. Unmatched junction bases numbered 9, after V lost 3 bases and J lost 2 bases. Germline CDR1 and CDR2: SGHRS and YFSETQ. This CDR3 is 18 amino acids long. CDR3 loop: CASSSSETSGRTYNEQFF. The CDR3 bases are TGCGCCAGCAGCTCCTCCGAGACTAGCGGGAGAACCTACAATGAGCAGTTCTTC.

This clone appeared a few times. The chain uses TRBV9 and TRBJ2-1, with TRBD2 identical over 12 bases. Germline lookup yields CDR1 SGDLS and CDR2 YYNGEE. The CDR3 is made up of 16 amino acids. V lost 4 bases, J lost 8 bases, and 10 bases stayed unmatched. The CDR3: CASSPRLAGVLDEQFF. CDR3 nucleotides: TGTGCCAGCAGCCCGCGACTAGCGGGAGTTCTGGATGAGCAGTTCTTC.

This clone was seen once. This chain joins TRBV5-5 and TRBJ1-1; no definite D call. V was pared by 0 bases and J by 0 bases, with 6 bases between. CDR1 is SGHKS, CDR2 YYEKEE, per germline (reference sequence). There are 14 residues in the CDR3. The CDR3 DNA is TGTGCCAGCAGCTTGGTTCCTCTGAACACTGAAGCTTTCTTT. Translating it yields CASSLVPLNTEAFF.

The chain combines TRBV7-2 with TRBJ2-5; D gene uncertain. The V gene's germline CDR1 is SGHTA and CDR2 FQGNSA. Deletions cut 5 bases from V and 1 base from J, with 5 bases between. The CDR3 has 12 amino acids. The CDR3 is CASSRVQETQYF. The DNA for the CDR3 is TGTGCCAGCAGCCGCGTCCAAGAGACCCAGTACTTC.

The V call is TRBV27, the J call TRBJ2-1, with 7 bases lining up with TRBD1. Unmatched junction bases numbered 10, after V lost 6 bases and J lost 2 bases. The CDR3 is 16 residues long. Germline CDR1 and CDR2: MNHEY and SMNVEV (reference sequence). CDR3: CASSPVVGTAYNEQFF. CDR3 nucleotides: TGTGCCAGCAGCCCCGTAGTCGGGACAGCCTACAATGAGCAGTTCTTC.

V usage is TRBV2 and J usage is TRBJ2-1, with D unclear. Germline V lookup: CDR1 SNHLY, CDR2 FYNNEI. This CDR3 region has 15 residues. Trimming took off 4 bases at V and 10 bases at J, with 20 bases between the two ends. This chain's CDR3 is CASSARFLTDREQFF. The CDR3 nucleotides are TGTGCCAGCAGTGCGCGTTTTCTCACCGATCGAGAGCAGTTCTTC. Using reference TRBV2 and TRBJ2-1 for the parts outside the CDR3, the full variable domain is EPEVTQTPSHQVTQMGQEVILRCVPISNHLYFYWYRQILGQKVEFLVSFYNNEISEKSEIFDDQFSVERPDGSNFTLKIRSTKLEDSAMYFCASSARFLTDREQFFGPGTRLTVL.

The rearrangement links TRBV7-3 to TRBJ2-1, with TRBD2 matching over 9 bases. The length of the CDR3 is 16 residues. The germline gives CDR1 SGHTA, CDR2 FQGTGA. V shed 4 bases, J shed 5 bases, and the junction held 9 bases outside the gene matches. CDR3 in DNA: TGTGCCAGCAGCTCAACAGGACTAGCGATAAACAATGAGCAGTTCTTC. Translation gives CASSSTGLAINNEQFF.